These 3 T cell receptor beta chains were all obtained from the same sample, sequenced in a study of blood T cells in healthy people across ages. A second PCR of roughly 6 to 12 cycles used a sample-barcoded 5' primer and a J-beta primer mix. Each CDR3 protein is one row after TCRdb ran MiXCR on the 5' RACE reads. The sample records about a million distinct CDR3 sequences, about 48% being singletons. The specimen was blood. These receptors all stem from a man under 40 in good health.

This clonotype was detected ten times or more. The genes are TRBV29-1 and TRBJ1-2; D perhaps matches TRBD1 (6 bases). This CDR3 is built from 13 residues. Germline V gene data show CDR1 as SQVTM and CDR2 as ANQGSEA. The V gene lost 4 bases and the J gene lost 4 bases, with 13 bases spanning the gap. The CDR3: CSVGGGEGYGYTF. The CDR3 DNA reads as TGCAGCGTTGGCGGGGGCGAGGGCTATGGCTACACCTTC. Supplemented by reference TRBV29-1 and TRBJ1-2, the full variable domain reads SAVISQKPSRDICQRGTSLTIQCQVDSQVTMMFWYRQQPGQSLTLIATANQGSEATYESGFVIDKFPISRPNLTFSTLTVSNMSPEDSSIYLCSVGGGEGYGYTFGSGTRLTVV.

The chain uses TRBV20-1 and TRBJ2-4, with D possibly matching TRBD2 (6 bases). The germline V gene has CDR1 DFQATT and CDR2 SNEGSKA (reference sequence). V lost 7 bases and J lost 2, with 12 bases in between. The CDR3 loop spans 13 amino acids. CDR3 in amino acids: CSVPGRSKNIQYF. CDR3 DNA: TGCAGTGTCCCCGGGAGATCCAAAAACATTCAGTACTTC.

V and J are TRBV12-3 or TRBV12-4 and TRBJ2-5; the D gene is possibly TRBD1 (6 bases). The CDR3 is 15 residues long. V was shortened by 4 bases and J by 5 bases, with 17 bases between the two germline ends. Here the CDR3 DNA reads TGTGCCAGCAGTTCTACGGACAGTGATGGTGAGACCCAGTACTTC. It codes for CASSSTDSDGETQYF.